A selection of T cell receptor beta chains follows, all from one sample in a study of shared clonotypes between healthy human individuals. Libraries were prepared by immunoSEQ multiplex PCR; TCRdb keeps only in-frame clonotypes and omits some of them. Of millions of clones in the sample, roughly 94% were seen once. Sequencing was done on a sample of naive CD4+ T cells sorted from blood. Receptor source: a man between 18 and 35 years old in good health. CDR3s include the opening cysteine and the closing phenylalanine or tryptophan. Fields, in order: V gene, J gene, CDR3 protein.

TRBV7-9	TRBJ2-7	CASSRGQSLGYYEQYF
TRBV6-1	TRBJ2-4	CASSQALAKNIQYF
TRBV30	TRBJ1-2	CAWRVQDQANYGYTF
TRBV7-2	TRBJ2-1	CASSLAAGSREQFF
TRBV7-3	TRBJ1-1	CASSLTSGNTEAFF
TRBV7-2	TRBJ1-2	CASSLEGGAGYGYTF
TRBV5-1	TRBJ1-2	CASSLVRGQNYGYTF
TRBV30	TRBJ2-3	CAWSGSTSAGDTQYF
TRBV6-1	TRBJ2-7	CASTSAGASSYEQYF
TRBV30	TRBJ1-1	CAWSVPAGTEAFF
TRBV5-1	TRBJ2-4	CASSLDAFTQYF
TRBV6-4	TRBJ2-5	CASSVYQETQYF
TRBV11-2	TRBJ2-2	CASSYPGSGSTGELFF
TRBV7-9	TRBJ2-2	CASSLDPGGWVHTGELFF
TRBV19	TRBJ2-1	CASSSPGQKIEQFF
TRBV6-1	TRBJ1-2	CASTKTGVYGYTF
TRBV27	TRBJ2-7	CASSVMRAYEQYF
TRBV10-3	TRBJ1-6	CAIRSGTDDSPLHF
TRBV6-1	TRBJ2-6	CASSGTSGANVLTF
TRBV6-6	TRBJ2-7	CASSDTSLYEQYF
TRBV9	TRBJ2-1	CASSPLSAVGVGEQFF
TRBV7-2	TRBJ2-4	CASSLAERELQYF
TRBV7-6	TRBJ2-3	CASSLSTDTQYF
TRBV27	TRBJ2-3	CASSQLLDPGSTDTQYF